The 23 T cell receptor beta chains below come from one sample, sequenced in a study of T cells after yellow fever vaccination. TCRdb used MiXCR to reprocess the 5' RACE reads, holding one entry per CDR3 protein. The data contain 200,000 to 300,000 distinct CDR3 sequences, less than 7.5% of them singletons. Sequenced material: CD4+ T cells sorted from PBMCs, taken on the day of the yellow fever booster vaccination. All receptors come from a man younger than 45 who received the YFV17D yellow fever vaccine.

This clonotype occurred a few times. The chain has TRBV28 and TRBJ2-5; possibly TRBD1 for D (5 bases). Germline CDR1 is MDHEN and CDR2 is SYDVKM. V gave up 4 bases and J gave up 1 base, with 10 bases separating them. This CDR3 is 14 amino acids long. The CDR3 is CASSSRAFQETQYF. In nucleotides, the CDR3 is TGTGCCAGCAGTTCCAGGGCATTCCAAGAGACCCAGTACTTC. Based on the CDR3 plus reference TRBV28 and TRBJ2-5, the full variable domain is DVKVTQSSRYLVKRTGEKVFLECVQDMDHENMFWYRQDPGLGLRLIYFSYDVKMKEKGDIPEGYSVSREKKERFSLILESASTNQTSMYLCASSSRAFQETQYFGPGTRLLVL.

There are many counts of this clonotype. The chain joins TRBV7-8 to TRBJ2-7; unclear D gene. This CDR3 region has 13 residues. CDR1 and CDR2 from the germline V gene are SGHVS and FQNEAQ. Trimming cost V 5 bases and J 1 base, with 9 bases left between them. The CDR3 sequence is CASSPSLSYEQYF. DNA of the CDR3: TGTGCCAGCAGCCCTTCCCTTTCCTACGAGCAGTACTTC.

This clonotype was picked up many times. Here the CDR3 DNA reads TGCGCCAGCCGGATCATTGCAGGCGGCGCCGGGGAGCTGTTTTTT. Translated: CASRIIAGGAGELFF. V gene TRBV5-1 combines with J gene TRBJ2-2; the D is unclear. Trimming cost V 7 bases and J 6 bases, with 19 bases left between them. The CDR3 runs to 15 residues. From germline, CDR1 is SGHRS and CDR2 YFSETQ. Full variable domain (rest looked up from reference TRBV5-1 and TRBJ2-2): KAGVTQTPRYLIKTRGQQVTLSCSPISGHRSVSWYQQTPGQGLQFLFEYFSETQRNKGNFPGRFSGRQFSNSRSEMNVSTLELGDSALYLCASRIIAGGAGELFFGEGSRLTVL.

This chain connects TRBV6-4 to TRBJ2-1; no clear D gene. The V end was cut by 4 bases, the J end by 6 bases, with 10 bases between. From germline, CDR1 is MRHNA and CDR2 SNTAGT. The CDR3 runs 13 residues. The DNA of the CDR3 is TGTGCCAGCAGTGCCGTATCGGGCAATGAGCAGTTCTTC. Amino acids: CASSAVSGNEQFF.

There are a few counts of this clonotype. The CDR3, as DNA: TGTGCCAGCAGTCGCAACCCGGGACAGGTGGGCGAGCAGTACTTC. Translating gives CASSRNPGQVGEQYF. The chain couples TRBV12-3 or TRBV12-4 to TRBJ2-7, with TRBD1 matching 8 bases. CDR3 length: 15 amino acids. Unmatched junction bases numbered 12, after V lost 5 bases and J lost 6 bases.

Only a few counts were recorded for this clonotype. The rearrangement joins TRBV29-1 to TRBJ2-3; tentative D call: TRBD2 (6 bases). Germline assignment: CDR1 SQVTM and CDR2 ANQGSEA. Trimming stripped 4 bases from V and 4 bases from J, with 18 bases between. The CDR3 is 15 amino acids. CDR3 loop: CSVGGTYLPPDTQYF. CDR3 sequence (DNA): TGCAGCGTTGGCGGGACTTACCTGCCCCCAGATACGCAGTATTTT.

In its sample, this clonotype was seen many times. The J gene is TRBJ2-3, the V gene TRBV4-2; TRBD2 is a possible D gene (6 bases). V was shortened by 6 bases and J by 0 bases, with 13 bases between the two germline ends. The germline gives CDR1 LGHNA, CDR2 YNFKEQ. The CDR3 is 15 amino acids. CDR3 nucleotide sequence: TGTGCCAGCAGAACGTCCGGGACTAGCACAGATACGCAGTATTTT. Its translation is CASRTSGTSTDTQYF.

This clonotype was observed a handful of times. This chain links TRBV28 with TRBJ2-1, with 8 nucleotides matching TRBD2. V lost 5 bases, J lost 16 bases, and 7 bases stayed unmatched. CDR1 and CDR2 (germline): MDHEN, SYDVKM. The CDR3 has 11 residues. The CDR3 is CASSTRRGEFF. The CDR3 DNA reads as TGTGCCAGCAGTACCAGGCGGGGGGAATTCTTC.

This clonotype appeared many times. The rearrangement joins TRBV5-1 to TRBJ2-7; D is undetermined. The germline CDR1 and CDR2 sequences are SGHRS and YFSETQ. Trimming took 7 bases from V and 0 from J, leaving 14 bases between them. This CDR3 region has 14 residues. CDR3 in amino acids: CASHESMSSYEQYF. The CDR3 DNA sequence: TGCGCCAGCCACGAGAGTATGAGCTCCTACGAGCAGTACTTC.

This clonotype was recorded a few times. The chain employs TRBV29-1 and TRBJ2-7; D not certain. The CDR3 contains 11 residues. V lost 4 bases and J lost 0, with 4 bases in between. CDR1 and CDR2 from the germline V gene are SQVTM and ANQGSEA. This CDR3 reads CSVVISYEQYF. CDR3 DNA sequence: TGCAGCGTTGTCATCTCCTACGAGCAGTACTTC.

Many counts were recorded for this clonotype. The chain couples TRBV18 to TRBJ2-7; 11 nucleotides line up with TRBD1. The CDR3 sequence is 16 residues long. With 2 bases clipped from V and 3 bases from J, the junction kept 6 bases outside the gene matches. Per germline, CDR1 KGHSH and CDR2 LQKENI. DNA of the CDR3: TGTGCCAGCTCACCAGGGCCGGGACAGGGGGACTACGAGCAGTACTTC. This encodes CASSPGPGQGDYEQYF.

This clonotype was observed a handful of times. This chain links TRBV7-2 with TRBJ1-1, with D uncertain. Trimming cost V 1 base and J 3 bases, with 12 bases left between them. CDR3 length: 15 residues. Germline V CDR1 and CDR2: SGHTA, FQGNSA. CDR3 region: CASSLGAAGYTEAFF. In DNA, the CDR3 is TGTGCCAGCAGCTTAGGAGCGGCGGGTTACACTGAAGCTTTCTTT.

Many counts were recorded for this clonotype. V and J are TRBV14 and TRBJ1-4; D not resolved. The CDR3 is 14 residues long. Trimming removed 4 bases at V and 0 bases at J, with 6 bases between. CDR1 is SGHDN, CDR2 FVKESK, per germline. CDR3 in amino acids: CASSPRATNEKLFF. DNA for the CDR3: TGTGCCAGCAGCCCGAGGGCAACTAATGAAAAACTGTTTTTT.

This clonotype appeared a few times. J is TRBJ2-3 and V is TRBV6-1; 8 bases line up with TRBD2. The CDR3 runs to 16 residues. CDR1 is MNHNS, CDR2 SASEGT, per germline. V shed 5 bases and J 3 bases; nucleotides not matched to a gene: 10. This chain's CDR3 is CASSPRGSGTTDTQYF. The CDR3 nucleotides read TGTGCCAGCAGTCCCCGTGGTAGCGGGACGACAGATACGCAGTATTTT.

This clonotype was seen a few times. This chain links TRBV5-5 with TRBJ1-1; weak D call: TRBD1 (6 bases). The CDR3 consists of 15 residues. V was shortened by 0 bases and J by 1 base, with 10 bases between the two germline ends. Germline loops: CDR1 SGHKS, CDR2 YYEKEE (reference sequence). The CDR3 protein is CASSLAPQGNTEAFF. In DNA, the CDR3 is TGTGCCAGCAGCTTGGCCCCACAGGGGAACACTGAAGCTTTCTTT.

This clonotype has a count of ten or more. V is TRBV29-1 and J is TRBJ2-7; D possibly matches TRBD1 or TRBD2 (5 bases each). This CDR3 spans 13 amino acids. Trimming left V 6 bases short and J 4 bases short, with 16 bases between. Germline V gives CDR1 SQVTM, CDR2 ANQGSEA. This CDR3 is CSVWDRRRYEQYF. The CDR3 DNA reads as TGCAGCGTCTGGGACCGCCGGAGGTACGAGCAGTACTTC.

There are many counts of this clonotype. The chain employs TRBV27 and TRBJ2-7; D may be TRBD1 (5 bases). The CDR3 length is 13 residues. Trimming took 7 bases from V and 5 from J, leaving 15 bases between them. The germline V gene has CDR1 MNHEY and CDR2 SMNVEV (reference sequence). CDR3: CASTRRDSNEQYF. In nucleotides, the CDR3 is TGTGCCAGCACTCGCAGGGATTCCAACGAGCAGTACTTC.

This clonotype came up many times. The chain links TRBV20-1 to TRBJ2-1, with 11 nucleotides matching TRBD2. J lost 4 bases, V lost 5 bases, and 4 bases had no gene match. The CDR3 consists of 14 residues. Per the germline V gene, CDR1 is DFQATT and CDR2 is SNEGSKA (reference sequence). The CDR3 DNA reads as TGCAGTGCTTATCGACTAGCGGGGTACAATGAGCAGTTCTTC. This translates into CSAYRLAGYNEQFF.

The J gene is TRBJ2-5, the V gene TRBV20-1, with 8 bases fitting TRBD2. CDR1 is DFQATT, CDR2 SNEGSKA, per germline (reference sequence). The V segment lost 0 bases and the J segment 2 bases; nucleotides outside the gene matches: 5. The CDR3 loop spans 15 amino acids. CDR3 sequence (DNA): TGCAGTGCTAGAGATGGCGCGGGAGGACAAGAGACCCAGTACTTC. Encoded protein: CSARDGAGGQETQYF.

The rearrangement links TRBV20-1 to TRBJ2-5; 9 bases line up with TRBD1. V shed 5 bases, J shed 2 bases, and the junction held 12 bases outside the gene matches. The CDR3 runs to 16 residues. Germline values: CDR1 DFQATT, CDR2 SNEGSKA (reference sequence). Here the CDR3 DNA reads TGCAGTGCTTCGACTGAACAGGGGGCTTATCAAGAGACCCAGTACTTC. It yields the protein CSASTEQGAYQETQYF.

This clonotype came up many times. V usage is TRBV7-9 and J usage is TRBJ2-1, with 8 positions matching TRBD2. V lost 5 bases, J lost 1 base, and 1 base stayed unmatched. Germline CDR1 SEHNR, CDR2 FQNEAQ (reference sequence). This CDR3 has 14 amino acids. The CDR3 DNA sequence: TGTGCCAGCAGCACTAGCGGATCCTACAATGAGCAGTTCTTC. The encoded protein is CASSTSGSYNEQFF.

This rearrangement joins TRBV10-2 to TRBJ2-7; 7 positions match TRBD2. Germline V lookup: CDR1 WSHSY, CDR2 SAAADI. The CDR3 sequence is 16 residues long. The J segment lost 4 bases and the V segment lost 6 bases, leaving 15 bases of the junction unmatched. The CDR3 is CASRFGGSNFGYEQYF. The DNA of the CDR3 is TGCGCCAGCAGGTTCGGCGGGAGCAATTTTGGATACGAGCAGTACTTC.

Turning to this clonotype: A read error is possible here, since a much larger clone lies one base away. The genes are TRBV20-1 and TRBJ2-2, with D possibly matching TRBD2 (6 bases). Trimming stripped 8 bases from V and 0 bases from J, with 13 bases between. This CDR3 is built from 14 residues. Germline CDR1 is DFQATT and CDR2 is SNEGSKA (reference sequence). The CDR3: CSSSAGANTGELFF. The CDR3 DNA is TGCAGTTCTTCAGCGGGTGCGAACACCGGGGAGCTGTTTTTT.